The 31 T cell receptor beta chains below come from one sample, sequenced in a study of T cells in tuberculosis. Sorting used thawed, overnight-rested PBMC stained with anti-CD3, a viability dye and GMM-loaded CD1B tetramer. The CD1B tetramers carried C32 glucose monomycolate purified from Rhodococcus equi. The method was immunoSEQ multiplex PCR; TCRdb's version includes in-frame clones alone and lacks a portion of them. The repertoire includes 60,000 or so clones, approximately 80% of them detected once, and 13% sits in the top ten. Sequencing was carried out using CD1b-GMM tetramer-negative cells sorted from PBMCs. The receptor set was obtained from an adult woman with latent tuberculosis.

Of note for this clone: At the DNA level, this CDR3 is encoded by other sequences in the same sample as well. The gene calls are TRBV5-6 and TRBJ2-7, with 7 nucleotides matching TRBD2. Germline CDR1 is SGHDT and CDR2 is YYEEEE. The CDR3 contains 15 residues. The V and J ends lost 0 bases and 2 bases, in that order; junction bases with no gene match: 5. DNA of the CDR3: TGTGCCAGCAGCTTGGGGGGCCGGGGGGCCTACGAGCAGTACTTC. Amino acid sequence: CASSLGGRGAYEQYF.

The V call is TRBV6-6, the J call TRBJ1-1, with D perhaps matching TRBD1 (5 bases). Germline V gives CDR1 MNHNY, CDR2 SVGAGI (reference sequence). Trimming shortened V by 0 bases and J by 6 bases, and 17 bases separated the two germline ends. The CDR3 has 16 amino acids. CDR3 sequence (DNA): TGTGCCAGCAGTTACTCCGGACGGAGTAGGGGATCTGAAGCTTTCTTT. Translated: CASSYSGRSRGSEAFF.

This clone came up a few times. The chain couples TRBV28 to TRBJ1-2, with 7 bases aligning to TRBD1. Germline CDR1 is MDHEN and CDR2 is SYDVKM. The CDR3 loop spans 14 amino acids. V lost 9 bases, J lost 4 bases, and 11 bases stayed unmatched. CDR3 in amino acids: CASSSGQQVYGYTF. CDR3 DNA sequence: TGTGCCAGTTCGTCGGGACAGCAGGTCTATGGCTACACCTTC.

The chain is built from TRBV27 and TRBJ2-2, with 8 bases that match TRBD1. Germline V CDR1 and CDR2: MNHEY, SMNVEV (reference sequence). The CDR3 extends over 14 amino acids. Trimming took 4 bases from V and 7 from J; bases not matched to a gene: 5. The CDR3 protein is CASSWGQAYGELFF. The CDR3 coding sequence is TGTGCCAGCAGTTGGGGACAGGCCTACGGGGAGCTGTTTTTT.

V usage is TRBV6-5 and J usage is TRBJ2-7; TRBD1 is a possible D gene (5 bases). The CDR3 extends over 15 amino acids. Germline V gene data show CDR1 as MNHEY and CDR2 as SVGAGI. V lost 4 bases, J lost 2 bases, and 15 bases lay in between. CDR3 loop: CASSSGQIVTYEQYF. In DNA, the CDR3 is TGTGCCAGCAGTTCCGGACAAATTGTCACCTACGAGCAGTACTTC.

V and J are TRBV10-2 and TRBJ2-3, with 10 positions matching TRBD2. The V segment lost 3 bases and the J segment 10 bases; nucleotides outside the gene matches: 13. CDR3 length equals 16 residues. The V gene's germline CDR1 is WSHSY and CDR2 SAAADI. The CDR3 nucleotides are TGCGCCAGCAGTGAACCCCAAGGGACTAGCGTCTATCCGCAGTATTTT. The encoded protein is CASSEPQGTSVYPQYF.

The chain employs TRBV4-1 and TRBJ2-3; weak D call: TRBD2 (5 bases). V lost 1 base to trimming and J lost 6 bases, with 14 bases between them. The length of the CDR3 is 15 residues. The V gene's germline CDR1 is MGHRA and CDR2 YSYEKL. CDR3 region: CASSQVRLALDTQYF. DNA for the CDR3: TGCGCCAGCAGCCAAGTTCGGCTAGCCCTCGATACGCAGTATTTT.

The chain couples TRBV7-2 to TRBJ2-3; D is ambiguous. Germline CDR1 is SGHTA and CDR2 is FQGNSA. Trimming removed 1 base from V and 4 bases from J, with 6 bases in between. The CDR3 contains 13 residues. CDR3 residues: CASSLVLADTQYF. In nucleotides, the CDR3 is TGTGCCAGCAGCTTAGTGCTAGCAGATACGCAGTATTTT.

V usage is TRBV10-3 and J usage is TRBJ1-2; TRBD1 aligns across 7 bases. V trimming: 4 bases; J trimming: 5 bases; junction bases outside the gene matches: 7. Germline V gene sequence: CDR1 ENHRY, CDR2 SYGVKD. This CDR3 is 14 amino acids long. CDR3 in amino acids: CAISAGTDIYGYTF. The CDR3 region has the DNA TGTGCCATCAGTGCCGGGACAGATATTTATGGCTACACCTTC.

V and J are TRBV2 and TRBJ1-4, with D maybe TRBD1 (6 bases). V was shortened by 7 bases and J by 0 bases, with 12 bases between the two germline ends. Germline V CDR1 and CDR2: SNHLY, FYNNEI. The CDR3 totals 15 residues. Written as DNA, the CDR3 is TGTGCCAGCACCGGGACATTCGCAACTAATGAAAAACTGTTTTTT. It specifies CASTGTFATNEKLFF. Drawing the rest from reference TRBV2 and TRBJ1-4, the complete variable domain is EPEVTQTPSHQVTQMGQEVILRCVPISNHLYFYWYRQILGQKVEFLVSFYNNEISEKSEIFDDQFSVERPDGSNFTLKIRSTKLEDSAMYFCASTGTFATNEKLFFGSGTQLSVL.

CDR3 sequence reads: CASTTAIFGEKLFF. CDR3 coding DNA: TGTGCCAGCACCACGGCAATATTCGGGGAAAAACTGTTTTTT. The J gene is TRBJ1-4, the V gene TRBV28; D not resolved. V was shortened by 7 bases and J by 8 bases, with 17 bases between the two germline ends. Germline values: CDR1 MDHEN, CDR2 SYDVKM. There are 14 residues in the CDR3.

This chain joins TRBV28 and TRBJ1-1, with 8 bases lining up with TRBD1. CDR3 length: 12 amino acids. Trimming cost V 5 bases and J 11 bases; bases outside gene matches: 7. Germline V CDR1 and CDR2: MDHEN, SYDVKM. CDR3 nucleotides: TGTGCCAGCAGTCCGGACAGGGAGAGGGCTTTCTTT. This codes for CASSPDRERAFF.

The chain combines TRBV5-1 with TRBJ2-3; 12 bases map to TRBD2. Unmatched junction bases numbered 4, after V lost 4 bases and J lost 4 bases. The germline V gene encodes CDR1 SGHRS and CDR2 YFSETQ. The CDR3 totals 15 residues. CDR3 residues: CASSGRLAGADTQYF. In nucleotides, the CDR3 is TGCGCCAGCAGCGGGCGACTAGCGGGAGCAGATACGCAGTATTTT.

This clone was counted a single time. The junction shows a germline mismatch at one end, possibly a read error. This chain joins TRBV5-1 and TRBJ1-2, with TRBD1 matching over 9 bases. The CDR3 totals 18 residues. Germline CDR1 reads SGHRS; CDR2 reads YFSETQ. CDR3 nucleotides: TGCGCCAGCAGCTTGGAATCGGGACAGGGTGGTAGTAACGATGGCTACACCTTC. Amino acid sequence: CASSLESGQGGSNDGYTF. The variable domain in full, completed from reference TRBV5-1 and TRBJ1-2, reads KAGVTQTPRYLIKTRGQQVTLSCSPISGHRSVSWYQQTPGQGLQFLFEYFSETQRNKGNFPGRFSGRQFSNSRSEMNVSTLELGDSALYLCASSLESGQGGSNDGYTFGSGTRLTVV.

The V gene is TRBV7-7, the J gene TRBJ2-3; TRBD1 matches 7 bases. V dropped 1 base and J dropped 5; count of bases not matched to a gene: 3. Germline V lookup: CDR1 SSHAT, CDR2 FNYEAQ (reference sequence). This CDR3 is 14 amino acids long. The CDR3 reads CASSLGGGRDTQYF. The CDR3 region has the DNA TGTGCCAGCAGCTTAGGAGGGGGCAGAGATACGCAGTATTTT.

The CDR3 region is CASSDTGVRNQPQHF. In nucleotides, the CDR3 is TGTGCCAGCAGTGATACAGGGGTCCGCAATCAGCCCCAGCATTTT. The chain combines TRBV6-1 with TRBJ1-5; 7 nucleotides agree with TRBD1. CDR3 length equals 15 residues. Trimming at V came to 3 bases and at J to 2 bases, leaving 4 bases not matched to a gene. In germline, CDR1 is MNHNS, CDR2 SASEGT.

This clone appeared once. This chain connects TRBV2 to TRBJ2-1; D not resolved. The CDR3 has 12 residues. The ends were cut back, 3 bases at V and 9 bases at J, with 9 bases in the middle. Germline V gene sequence: CDR1 SNHLY, CDR2 FYNNEI. Written as DNA, the CDR3 is TGTGCCAGCAGTGACTCCACGGGTGAGCAGTTCTTC. Its translation is CASSDSTGEQFF.

The V and J genes are TRBV6-5 and TRBJ1-1; D is ambiguous. The CDR3 is made up of 14 amino acids. The germline V gene encodes CDR1 MNHEY and CDR2 SVGAGI. The V gene lost 6 bases and the J gene lost 0 bases, with 11 bases spanning the gap. The CDR3: CASSPRHMNTEAFF. In DNA form, the CDR3 reads TGTGCCAGCAGCCCCCGACATATGAACACTGAAGCTTTCTTT.

This clone was observed once. This rearrangement joins TRBV6-6 to TRBJ2-7; D perhaps matches TRBD1 (6 bases). The CDR3 consists of 13 residues. With 1 base removed from V and 3 bases from J, the gap between germline ends came to 7 bases. Germline CDR1 MNHNY, CDR2 SVGAGI (reference sequence). The CDR3 DNA sequence: TGTGCCAGCAGTTACTTACAGGGCTACGAGCAGTACTTC. Amino acids: CASSYLQGYEQYF.

The chain combines TRBV5-5 with TRBJ1-5; 7 positions match TRBD1. The CDR3 spans 16 residues. Germline CDR1 SGHKS, CDR2 YYEKEE (reference sequence). J was trimmed by 1 base and V by 0 bases; bases with no gene match: 4. The CDR3 protein is CASSLATGLSNQPQHF. The CDR3 nucleotides are TGTGCCAGCAGCTTGGCGACAGGGTTGAGCAATCAGCCCCAGCATTTT.

V gene TRBV29-1 combines with J gene TRBJ2-3; D gene uncertain. Between the trimmed V and J ends, which lost 8 bases and 4 bases, there was a span of 13 bases. The germline V gene encodes CDR1 SQVTM and CDR2 ANQGSEA. CDR3 size: 12 residues. DNA for the CDR3: TGCAGCTTTGCCAGGTTATCAGATACGCAGTATTTT. Amino acids: CSFARLSDTQYF.

The J gene is TRBJ2-7, the V gene TRBV11-2; the D gene is possibly TRBD1 (5 bases). The V end lost 7 bases, the J end lost 4 bases, and 20 bases lay between the germline ends. Germline values: CDR1 SGHAT, CDR2 FQNNGV. This CDR3 region has 15 residues. The CDR3 region has the DNA TGTGCCAGCACTCCTTCTAGGGGCCCACAATACGAGCAGTACTTC. Translating it yields CASTPSRGPQYEQYF.

This chain uses TRBV30 with TRBJ2-1; D is perhaps TRBD2 (6 bases). Trimming shortened V by 4 bases and J by 5 bases, and 12 bases separated the two germline ends. This CDR3 contains 13 residues. Germline assignment: CDR1 GTSNPN and CDR2 SVGIG (reference sequence). The CDR3 here is CAWTAGGDNEQFF. In DNA form, the CDR3 reads TGTGCCTGGACCGCCGGAGGGGACAATGAGCAGTTCTTC.

The genes are TRBV5-5 and TRBJ2-7; D is perhaps TRBD1 (6 bases). The CDR3 consists of 15 residues. The germline V gene has CDR1 SGHKS and CDR2 YYEKEE (reference sequence). Trimming pared 4 bases from V and 0 bases from J, leaving 14 bases between. The CDR3, as DNA: TGTGCCAGCAGCCGGACCGGGACACGCTCCTACGAGCAGTACTTC. Translating gives CASSRTGTRSYEQYF.

The V gene is TRBV2, the J gene TRBJ2-5; D unresolved. Trimming cost V 7 bases and J 0 bases, with 15 bases left between them. The CDR3 sequence is 15 residues long. Germline CDR1 SNHLY, CDR2 FYNNEI. The DNA of the CDR3 is TGTGCCAGCACCCAAAAGAACAGTAACCAAGAGACCCAGTACTTC. Translating it yields CASTQKNSNQETQYF.

The chain links TRBV18 to TRBJ2-1; TRBD1 agrees at 8 bases. Looked up from germline, CDR1 is KGHSH and CDR2 is LQKENI. The CDR3 length is 15 residues. V was clipped by 3 bases and J by 7 bases; unmatched bases: 8. CDR3 DNA sequence: TGTGCCAGCTCACCCGGGACAGGTGGCGGGAATGAGCAGTTCTTC. It is translated as CASSPGTGGGNEQFF.

The gene calls are TRBV18 and TRBJ2-1; 10 nucleotides line up with TRBD2. The ends lost 5 bases at V and 4 bases at J; junction bases unmatched: 8. This CDR3 comprises 16 residues. Germline V gene sequence: CDR1 KGHSH, CDR2 LQKENI. CDR3 protein: CASSEFRTSGYNEQFF. DNA of the CDR3: TGTGCCAGCTCAGAATTCCGGACTAGCGGATACAATGAGCAGTTCTTC.

The chain couples TRBV15 to TRBJ2-1; TRBD2 matches at 7 bases. This CDR3 has 14 residues. Germline V CDR1 and CDR2: LNHNV, YYDKDF (reference sequence). V shed 8 bases and J 2 bases; nucleotides not matched to a gene: 6. CDR3 coding DNA: TGTGCCACCTGGGCGGGAGATACCTACAATGAGCAGTTCTTC. This codes for CATWAGDTYNEQFF. The whole variable domain, remainder taken from reference TRBV15 and TRBJ2-1, is DAMVIQNPRYQVTQFGKPVTLSCSQTLNHNVMYWYQQKSSQAPKLLFHYYDKDFNNEADTPDNFQSRRPNTSFCFLDIRSPGLGDTAMYLCATWAGDTYNEQFFGPGTRLTVL.

The J gene is TRBJ1-3, the V gene TRBV4-1, with TRBD1 as a possible D gene (6 bases). The CDR3 contains 18 residues. CDR1 and CDR2 (germline): MGHRA, YSYEKL. Trimming took off 1 base at V and 0 bases at J, with 16 bases between the two ends. The CDR3 here is CASSQVGRGSDSGNTIYF. DNA of the CDR3: TGCGCCAGCAGCCAAGTCGGCAGGGGTTCTGACTCTGGAAACACCATATATTTT.

With respect to this clone: Other DNA variants within this sample encode the same CDR3. The V call is TRBV28, the J call TRBJ2-7; D is unresolved. The CDR3 sequence is 15 residues long. V gave up 2 bases and J gave up 0 bases, with 11 bases separating them. The germline V gene encodes CDR1 MDHEN and CDR2 SYDVKM. CDR3 sequence reads: CASSLPQTPSYEQYF. The CDR3 nucleotides are TGTGCCAGCAGTTTACCACAAACCCCCTCCTACGAGCAGTACTTC.

The gene calls are TRBV11-2 and TRBJ1-5; TRBD1 might be the D (6 bases). The CDR3 extends over 13 amino acids. Germline CDR1 is SGHAT and CDR2 is FQNNGV. V dropped 5 bases and J dropped 5 bases, with 10 bases sitting between them. Written as DNA, the CDR3 is TGTGCCAGCAGCCGGACAGTCGATCAGCCCCAGCATTTT. It is translated as CASSRTVDQPQHF.